The 8 T cell receptor beta chains below come from one sample, sequenced in a study of shared clonotypes between healthy human individuals. The assay was immunoSEQ multiplex PCR, and TCRdb's table has in-frame clones only and misses some. The sample has 230,000 or so clones; 65% are singletons. Sequenced material: memory CD4+ T cells sorted from blood. The subset denotes: CD45RA-negative fraction. The receptors originated from a man aged 25-45 years in good health.

This clone was picked up many times. The J gene is TRBJ1-5, the V gene TRBV6-5; 9 bases line up with TRBD1. From germline, CDR1 is MNHEY and CDR2 SVGAGI. This CDR3 region has 15 residues. J gave up 6 bases and V 6 bases, and 9 bases lay outside the gene matches. CDR3 sequence reads: CASRQTGGYSQPQHF. CDR3 in DNA: TGTGCCAGCAGGCAAACAGGGGGCTACTCTCAGCCCCAGCATTTT.

The rearrangement links TRBV6-1 to TRBJ2-7, with 10 bases aligning to TRBD1. Germline V gene lookup returns CDR1 MNHNS and CDR2 SASEGT. V lost 6 bases, J lost 3 bases, and 5 bases stayed unmatched. The CDR3 contains 14 residues. This chain's CDR3 is CASSRDRGSYEQYF. In DNA, the CDR3 is TGTGCCAGCAGCCGGGACAGGGGAAGCTACGAGCAGTACTTC.

The V gene is TRBV18, the J gene TRBJ1-4; 9 bases line up with TRBD1. Looked up from germline, CDR1 is KGHSH and CDR2 is LQKENI. The CDR3 spans 14 residues. The ends lost 5 bases at V and 6 bases at J; junction bases unmatched: 4. This CDR3 reads CASSSDRGHEKLFF. In DNA, the CDR3 is TGTGCCAGCTCATCGGACAGGGGACATGAAAAACTGTTTTTT.

The V gene is TRBV2, the J gene TRBJ2-7; 10 positions agree with TRBD1. Trimming took 6 bases from V and 4 from J; bases not matched to a gene: 6. CDR1 and CDR2 (germline): SNHLY, FYNNEI. The CDR3 runs to 14 residues. CDR3 DNA: TGTGCCAGCAGCGGACAGGGGGTTCGGTACGAGCAGTACTTC. Encoded protein: CASSGQGVRYEQYF.

This clone was picked up one time. V and J are TRBV4-1 and TRBJ2-2; maybe TRBD1 (6 bases). V was shortened by 1 base and J by 6 bases, with 12 bases between the two germline ends. CDR3 length equals 15 residues. The germline gives CDR1 MGHRA, CDR2 YSYEKL. The CDR3 bases are TGCGCCAGCAGCCAAGTTTCAGGGGTGCCCGGGGAGCTGTTTTTT. Protein sequence: CASSQVSGVPGELFF.

The chain employs TRBV5-1 and TRBJ2-3, with 7 bases matching TRBD2. Germline CDR1 SGHRS, CDR2 YFSETQ. V trimming: 1 base; J trimming: 0 bases; junction bases outside the gene matches: 14. The CDR3 has 19 amino acids. Here the CDR3 reads CASSLTFAQRDSSTDTQYF. The CDR3 DNA follows: TGCGCCAGCAGCTTGACCTTCGCCCAGCGGGATTCGAGCACAGATACGCAGTATTTT.

CDR3 nucleotide sequence: TGTGCCAGCAGTTTACAGGGGGACCGTGAAGCTTTCTTT. Translation: CASSLQGDREAFF. The rearrangement uses TRBV28 and TRBJ1-1; 7 bases fit TRBD1. Germline-derived CDR1 and CDR2 are MDHEN and SYDVKM. The CDR3 loop spans 13 amino acids. After removal of 2 bases from V and 7 bases from J, the junction contained 4 bases not matched to a gene.

V usage is TRBV18 and J usage is TRBJ1-1, with D maybe TRBD1 (5 bases). Trimming shortened V by 3 bases and J by 4 bases, and 15 bases separated the two germline ends. Looked up from germline, CDR1 is KGHSH and CDR2 is LQKENI. CDR3 size: 15 residues. CDR3 in amino acids: CASSPSRGMSTEAFF. CDR3 sequence (DNA): TGTGCCAGCTCACCTTCTCGGGGGATGAGCACTGAAGCTTTCTTT.